These 25 T cell receptor beta chains were sequenced from one sample in a study of lymphopenia after photon versus proton radiotherapy. Produced via immunoSEQ multiplex PCR; TCRdb's table is partial and in-frame only. This table holds some 28,000 clones, roughly four fifths found once. The specimen comprised peripheral blood, sampled from a patient treated with photon-based radiotherapy. The origin of the receptors is a man aged 50 or older with gastric cancer.

V usage is TRBV7-9 and J usage is TRBJ1-1; 8 nucleotides match TRBD1. Germline CDR1 reads SEHNR; CDR2 reads FQNEAQ (reference sequence). The CDR3 has 17 amino acids. Trimming took 5 bases from V and 1 from J; bases not matched to a gene: 12. The CDR3 is CASSASGTGFRNTEAFF. DNA for the CDR3: TGTGCCAGCAGCGCGTCGGGGACAGGATTTAGGAACACTGAAGCTTTCTTT.

The chain joins TRBV18 to TRBJ1-1, with 12 bases aligning to TRBD1. The CDR3 is made up of 16 amino acids. V lost 3 bases and J lost 10; bases outside the gene matches: 12. Germline V CDR1 and CDR2: KGHSH, LQKENI. The CDR3 sequence: CASSPSPGQGAAGAFF. The CDR3 bases are TGTGCCAGCTCACCCTCACCGGGACAGGGGGCCGCGGGAGCTTTCTTT.

The chain has TRBV6-5 and TRBJ1-1; D not certain. This CDR3 contains 13 residues. Germline V gene sequence: CDR1 MNHEY, CDR2 SVGAGI. V dropped 4 bases and J dropped 7 bases, with 13 bases sitting between them. The CDR3 DNA reads TGTGCCAGCAGTTCTTTTGGTCTCTATGAAGCTTTCTTT. Its protein product is CASSSFGLYEAFF.

The chain employs TRBV5-1 and TRBJ1-3; D is ambiguous. The length of the CDR3 is 15 residues. CDR1 SGHRS and CDR2 YFSETQ come from the germline V gene. Trimming stripped 4 bases from V and 0 bases from J, with 11 bases between. The CDR3 DNA sequence: TGCGCCAGCAGCCCGGGTAGAGGCTCTGGAAACACCATATATTTT. Protein sequence: CASSPGRGSGNTIYF.

This clone was seen only a few times. The V and J genes are TRBV19 and TRBJ2-6; tentatively, D is TRBD2 (6 bases). The V end was cut by 7 bases, the J end by 3 bases, with 13 bases between. The CDR3 consists of 15 residues. CDR1 and CDR2 from the germline V gene are LNHDA and SQIVND (reference sequence). In DNA form, the CDR3 reads TGTGCCAGTACCGACGGGAGTGATGGGGCCAACGTCCTGACTTTC. Amino acids: CASTDGSDGANVLTF.

The J gene is TRBJ1-1, the V gene TRBV9, with 7 bases aligning to TRBD1. Trimming cost V 3 bases and J 0 bases; bases outside gene matches: 5. The CDR3 covers 15 residues. Looked up from germline, CDR1 is SGDLS and CDR2 is YYNGEE. The CDR3 DNA follows: TGTGCCAGCAGCGCCGCGACAGGGTTGAACACTGAAGCTTTCTTT. Protein sequence: CASSAATGLNTEAFF.

This chain joins TRBV7-3 and TRBJ1-6; D call uncertain. Germline V gene data show CDR1 as SGHTA and CDR2 as FQGTGA. The CDR3 consists of 16 residues. V gave up 9 bases and J gave up 1 base, with 16 bases separating them. The CDR3 loop reads CASNTEDRSYNSPLHF. The CDR3 DNA is TGTGCCAGTAATACCGAGGATAGGTCCTATAATTCACCCCTCCACTTT. The whole variable domain, remainder taken from reference TRBV7-3 and TRBJ1-6, is GAGVSQTPSNKVTEKGKYVELRCDPISGHTALYWYRQSLGQGPEFLIYFQGTGAADDSGLPNDRFFAVRPEGSVSTLKIQRTERGDSAVYLCASNTEDRSYNSPLHFGNGTRLTVT.

The chain employs TRBV27 and TRBJ2-2, with 7 bases lining up with TRBD1. The CDR3 is 15 residues long. J lost 1 base, V lost 6 bases, and 5 bases had no gene match. Germline loops: CDR1 MNHEY, CDR2 SMNVEV (reference sequence). CDR3 region: CASRWGTVNTGELFF. In DNA form, the CDR3 reads TGTGCCAGCAGATGGGGGACAGTGAACACCGGGGAGCTGTTTTTT.

This CDR3 is CASSMKRGTFQETQYF. The CDR3 bases are TGTGCCAGTAGTATGAAGCGGGGGACCTTCCAAGAGACCCAGTACTTC. The gene calls are TRBV19 and TRBJ2-5; 8 bases agree with TRBD2. V lost 3 bases, J lost 1 base, and 7 bases stayed unmatched. This CDR3 is 16 amino acids long. Germline V CDR1 and CDR2: LNHDA, SQIVND (reference sequence). Full variable domain (remainder filled in from reference TRBV19 and TRBJ2-5): DGGITQSPKYLFRKEGQNVTLSCEQNLNHDAMYWYRQDPGQGLRLIYYSQIVNDFQKGDIAEGYSVSREKKESFPLTVTSAQKNPTAFYLCASSMKRGTFQETQYFGPGTRLLVL.

This clone was observed once. This chain uses TRBV18 with TRBJ1-1, with no clear D. Germline values: CDR1 KGHSH, CDR2 LQKENI. The CDR3 length is 15 residues. V lost 5 bases and J lost 4, with 17 bases in between. Written as DNA, the CDR3 is TGTGCCAGCTCAAATCGATCAGGTCCGGGCACTGAAGCTTTCTTT. Encoded protein: CASSNRSGPGTEAFF.

The chain uses TRBV6-5 and TRBJ2-6, with a tentative D call TRBD1 (6 bases). Germline CDR1 is MNHEY and CDR2 is SVGAGI. Trimming stripped 6 bases from V and 1 base from J, with 10 bases between. There are 15 residues in the CDR3. In DNA, the CDR3 is TGTGCCAGCAGCGACACAGGGTCTGGGGCCAACGTCCTGACTTTC. Residues: CASSDTGSGANVLTF.

This chain joins TRBV27 and TRBJ1-1; 8 bases match TRBD1. This CDR3 is 15 amino acids long. V was clipped by 6 bases and J by 1 base; unmatched bases: 7. The germline V gene encodes CDR1 MNHEY and CDR2 SMNVEV (reference sequence). The DNA of the CDR3 is TGTGCCAGCAGCCTACGGACAGGGCCGAACACTGAAGCTTTCTTT. It specifies CASSLRTGPNTEAFF.

This clone came up a few times. The chain recombines TRBV18 with TRBJ1-1, with 9 positions matching TRBD1. J gave up 2 bases and V 3 bases, and 4 bases lay outside the gene matches. CDR3 size: 15 residues. Germline V CDR1 and CDR2: KGHSH, LQKENI. The chain's CDR3 is CASSPRQGVNTEAFF. In DNA, the CDR3 is TGTGCCAGCTCACCTAGACAGGGGGTTAACACTGAAGCTTTCTTT.

The chain joins TRBV7-2 to TRBJ2-5; 9 bases fit TRBD2. Germline V gene sequence: CDR1 SGHTA, CDR2 FQGNSA. Trimming at V came to 5 bases and at J to 5 bases, leaving 6 bases not matched to a gene. CDR3 length: 14 amino acids. CDR3 sequence (DNA): TGTGCCAGCAGCAATAGCGGGGGAGGGGAGACCCAGTACTTC. Encoded protein: CASSNSGGGETQYF.

This chain uses TRBV19 with TRBJ1-5, with 9 bases fitting TRBD1. The germline gives CDR1 LNHDA, CDR2 SQIVND (reference sequence). This CDR3 contains 17 residues. Trimming at V came to 1 base and at J to 4 bases, leaving 8 bases not matched to a gene. Here the CDR3 DNA reads TGTGCCAGTAGTATAGCCCGGGGACAGGGAATTAATCAGCCCCAGCATTTT. Translating it yields CASSIARGQGINQPQHF.

The rearrangement links TRBV4-3 to TRBJ1-1; D not resolved. Germline-derived CDR1 and CDR2 are LGHNA and YSLEER. The CDR3 is 14 residues long. With 6 bases removed from V and 0 bases from J, the gap between germline ends came to 11 bases. CDR3 sequence: CASSPGSMNTEAFF. The CDR3 bases are TGCGCCAGCAGTCCGGGATCCATGAACACTGAAGCTTTCTTT.

This clone appeared a few times. The chain carries TRBV6-1 and TRBJ2-7; no clear D. The CDR3 contains 16 residues. The V gene's germline CDR1 is MNHNS and CDR2 SASEGT. V lost 4 bases, J lost 3 bases, and 19 bases lay in between. The CDR3 DNA follows: TGTGCCAGCAGTGCCGTGAGTCCCACCACCTACTACGAGCAGTACGTC. It encodes CASSAVSPTTYYEQYV.

The chain links TRBV2 to TRBJ2-5; D is possibly TRBD2 (6 bases). Trimming removed 3 bases at V and 8 bases at J, with 22 bases between. The CDR3 totals 16 residues. Germline V gene sequence: CDR1 SNHLY, CDR2 FYNNEI. The DNA for the CDR3 is TGTGCCAGCAGTGAGGGGATCGGGACTGCCCAGGACACCCAGTACTTC. Its protein is CASSEGIGTAQDTQYF.

J is TRBJ2-3 and V is TRBV27; D is perhaps TRBD2 (7 bases). The CDR3 sequence is 15 residues long. In germline, CDR1 is MNHEY, CDR2 SMNVEV (reference sequence). The V and J ends lost 2 bases and 2 bases respectively, with 11 bases between them. The CDR3 nucleotides are TGTGCCAGCAGTTTAGACGGGGGGCCCACAGATACGCAGTATTTT. Translating it yields CASSLDGGPTDTQYF.

The rearrangement links TRBV19 to TRBJ2-3; D is possibly TRBD1 or TRBD2 (5 bases each). V was cut by 5 bases and J by 0 bases, with 9 bases left in between. Germline V gives CDR1 LNHDA, CDR2 SQIVND (reference sequence). The CDR3 length is 14 residues. DNA of the CDR3: TGTGCCAGTAGTTCGGGGCAAAGCACAGATACGCAGTATTTT. Translating it yields CASSSGQSTDTQYF. Combining the CDR3 with reference TRBV19 and TRBJ2-3 gives the whole variable domain DGGITQSPKYLFRKEGQNVTLSCEQNLNHDAMYWYRQDPGQGLRLIYYSQIVNDFQKGDIAEGYSVSREKKESFPLTVTSAQKNPTAFYLCASSSGQSTDTQYFGPGTRLTVL.

The rearrangement uses TRBV5-4 and TRBJ2-5, with D possibly TRBD2 on 5 matching bases. Germline CDR1 reads SGHNT; CDR2 reads YYREEE (reference sequence). The CDR3 sequence is 16 residues long. Trimming shortened V by 4 bases and J by 3 bases, and 19 bases separated the two germline ends. The CDR3 reads CASSPIAKKSEETQYF. CDR3 sequence (DNA): TGTGCCAGCAGCCCTATAGCGAAGAAGAGCGAAGAGACCCAGTACTTC.

V is TRBV23-1 and J is TRBJ2-7, with 14 bases aligning to TRBD2. TRBV23-1 is treated as an ORF (open reading frame) with a function not yet certain. The CDR3 contains 20 residues. The V and J ends lost 4 bases and 3 bases, in that order; junction bases with no gene match: 17. DNA for the CDR3: TGCGCCAGCAGTCGAAAGACAGAAAGACTAGCGGGGGGGAACTACTACGAGCAGTACTTC. It translates to CASSRKTERLAGGNYYEQYF.

The V and J genes are TRBV19 and TRBJ1-4; D possibly corresponds to TRBD1 (5 bases). This CDR3 region has 14 residues. Between the trimmed V and J ends, which lost 3 bases and 5 bases, there was a span of 10 bases. Per germline, CDR1 LNHDA and CDR2 SQIVND (reference sequence). CDR3 region: CASSMGRGNEKLFF. CDR3 sequence (DNA): TGTGCCAGTAGTATGGGCCGGGGCAATGAAAAACTGTTTTTT.

This rearrangement joins TRBV6-1 to TRBJ1-3; maybe TRBD1 (6 bases). This CDR3 comprises 16 residues. In germline, CDR1 is MNHNS, CDR2 SASEGT. V was shortened by 2 bases and J by 4 bases, with 15 bases between the two germline ends. CDR3 nucleotide sequence: TGTGCCAGCAGTGAATTCGGAGGGGGGCGAGGAAACACCATATATTTT. The encoded protein is CASSEFGGGRGNTIYF.

This chain uses TRBV7-8 with TRBJ1-1; D is possibly TRBD1 (5 bases). The V end was cut by 5 bases, the J end by 11 bases, with 18 bases between. Germline CDR1 is SGHVS and CDR2 is FQNEAQ. The CDR3 runs 13 residues. CDR3 in amino acids: CASSATRQSGAFF. The CDR3 DNA follows: TGTGCCAGCAGCGCGACGCGACAGTCAGGGGCTTTCTTT.